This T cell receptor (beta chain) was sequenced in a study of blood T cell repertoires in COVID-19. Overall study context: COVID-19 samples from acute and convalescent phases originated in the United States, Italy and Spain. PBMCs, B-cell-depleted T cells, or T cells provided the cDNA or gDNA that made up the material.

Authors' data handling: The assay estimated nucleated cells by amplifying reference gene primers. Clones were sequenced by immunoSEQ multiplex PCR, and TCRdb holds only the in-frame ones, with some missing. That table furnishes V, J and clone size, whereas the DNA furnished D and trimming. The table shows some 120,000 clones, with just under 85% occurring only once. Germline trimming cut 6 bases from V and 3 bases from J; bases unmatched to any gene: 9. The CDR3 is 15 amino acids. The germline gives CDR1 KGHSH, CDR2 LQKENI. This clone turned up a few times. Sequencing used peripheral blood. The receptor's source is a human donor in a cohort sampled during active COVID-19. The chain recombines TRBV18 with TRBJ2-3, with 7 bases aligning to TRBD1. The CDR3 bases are TGTGCCAGCTCTCCCTGGGGACAGAGTACAGATACGCAGTATTTT. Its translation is CASSPWGQSTDTQYF.